Many counts were recorded for the clone carrying this T cell receptor beta chain. The antigen is not known. The entry originates in a study of prognosis after radiotherapy for stage I lung cancer. Study-level results: Some patients went on to develop distant metastases. Their Shannon entropy after stereotactic body radiation therapy was lower, and its change from baseline was also lower.

CDR3 length equals 13 residues. Germline CDR1 and CDR2: DFQATT and SNEGSKA (reference sequence). With 1 base clipped from V and 7 bases from J, the junction kept 4 bases outside the gene matches. CDR3 of TCR beta was amplified from genomic DNA via a two-round multiplex PCR. TRBV and TRBJ genes each had their own specific primers in first-round PCR. One entry per CDR3 protein, called by TCRdb with MiXCR from the multiplex PCR reads. The table has 20,000 to 30,000 distinct CDR3 sequences, around two fifths seen once. The receptor was isolated from a donor aged 50 or older with non-small cell lung cancer. The gene calls are TRBV20-1 and TRBJ1-1, with 9 bases aligning to TRBD1. Sample: PBMCs, taken before or after stereotactic body radiation therapy (not recorded which). The chain's CDR3 is CSARGQGVIEAFF. The CDR3 region has the DNA TGCAGTGCTAGAGGACAGGGGGTTATTGAAGCTTTCTTT.